This T cell receptor beta chain derives from a study of cytomegalovirus exposure and HLA in healthy donors. Whole-study results and caveats: Researchers reported that a few CMV-associated chains were confirmed in vitro as CMV antigen-specific. The study flagged some 180 TCR beta chains as cytomegalovirus-associated.

Concerning this clone itself: What it binds is not known.

Separate from the roughly 700-subject first cohort was the 120-subject validation cohort, to which the donors belonged. TCRdb keeps only in-frame clones here, not all; method: immunoSEQ multiplex PCR. The sample yields 59,000 or so clones, nearly 90% seen once. V lost 0 bases, J lost 7 bases, and 22 bases lay in between. This CDR3 has 17 residues. Germline V gene lookup returns CDR1 GTSNPN and CDR2 SVGIG (reference sequence). This TCR was recovered from a woman between 18 and 29 years old in good health and CMV-seronegative. The V gene is TRBV30, the J gene TRBJ1-5; D is possibly TRBD1 (5 bases). Material: PBMCs. The CDR3 sequence: CAWSVPTRAGGRQPQHF. The CDR3 coding sequence is TGTGCCTGGAGTGTACCCACGAGGGCGGGGGGAAGGCAGCCCCAGCATTTT.